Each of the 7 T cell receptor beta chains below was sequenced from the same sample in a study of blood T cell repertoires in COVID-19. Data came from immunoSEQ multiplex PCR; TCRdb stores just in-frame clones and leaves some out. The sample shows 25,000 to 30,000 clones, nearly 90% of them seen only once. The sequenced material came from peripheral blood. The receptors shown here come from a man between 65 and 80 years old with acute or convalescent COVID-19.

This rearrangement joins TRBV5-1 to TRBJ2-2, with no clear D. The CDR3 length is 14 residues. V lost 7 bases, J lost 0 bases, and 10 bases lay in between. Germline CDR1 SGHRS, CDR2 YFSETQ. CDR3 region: CASSLAANTGELFF. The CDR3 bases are TGCGCCAGCTCCCTGGCGGCGAACACCGGGGAGCTGTTTTTT.

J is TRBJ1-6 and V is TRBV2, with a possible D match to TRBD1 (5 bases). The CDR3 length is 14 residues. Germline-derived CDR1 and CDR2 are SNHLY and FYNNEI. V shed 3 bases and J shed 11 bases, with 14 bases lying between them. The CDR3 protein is CASSDGHSIAPLHF. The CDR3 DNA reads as TGTGCCAGCAGTGATGGACATTCAATTGCACCCCTCCACTTT. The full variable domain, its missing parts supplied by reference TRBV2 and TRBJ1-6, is EPEVTQTPSHQVTQMGQEVILRCVPISNHLYFYWYRQILGQKVEFLVSFYNNEISEKSEIFDDQFSVERPDGSNFTLKIRSTKLEDSAMYFCASSDGHSIAPLHFGNGTRLTVT.

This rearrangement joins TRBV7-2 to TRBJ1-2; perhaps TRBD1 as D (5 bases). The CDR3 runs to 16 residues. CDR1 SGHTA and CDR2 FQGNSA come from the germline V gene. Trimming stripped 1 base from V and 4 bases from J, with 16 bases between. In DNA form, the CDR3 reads TGTGCCAGCAGCTTAGTTGGGGCAGGGATCAGCTATGGCTACACCTTC. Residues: CASSLVGAGISYGYTF.

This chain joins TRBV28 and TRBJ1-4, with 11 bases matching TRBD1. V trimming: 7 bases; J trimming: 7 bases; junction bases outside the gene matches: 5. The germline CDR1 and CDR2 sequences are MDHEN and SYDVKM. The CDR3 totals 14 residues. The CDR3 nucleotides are TGTGCCAGCATCCGGGACAGGGGGACTGAAAAACTGTTTTTT. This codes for CASIRDRGTEKLFF.

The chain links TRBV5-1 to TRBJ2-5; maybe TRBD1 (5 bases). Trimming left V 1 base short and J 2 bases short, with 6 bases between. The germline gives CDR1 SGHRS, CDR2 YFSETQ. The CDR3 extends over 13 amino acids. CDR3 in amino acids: CASSLRTQETQYF. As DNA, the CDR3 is TGCGCCAGCAGCTTGCGGACACAAGAGACCCAGTACTTC.

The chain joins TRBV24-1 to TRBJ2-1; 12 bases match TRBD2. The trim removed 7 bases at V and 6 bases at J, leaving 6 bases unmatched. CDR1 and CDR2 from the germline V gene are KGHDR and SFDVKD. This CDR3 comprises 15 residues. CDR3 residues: CATRAGTSGFNEQFF. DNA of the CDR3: TGTGCCACCAGGGCGGGGACTAGCGGGTTCAATGAGCAGTTCTTC.

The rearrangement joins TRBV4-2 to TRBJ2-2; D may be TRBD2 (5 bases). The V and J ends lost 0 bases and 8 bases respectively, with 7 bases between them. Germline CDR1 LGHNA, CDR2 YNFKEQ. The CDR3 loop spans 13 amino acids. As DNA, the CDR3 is TGTGCCAGCAGCCAAGAAGACTATGGGGAGCTGTTTTTT. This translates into CASSQEDYGELFF.